A single TCR beta chain is shown here with its context. The treatment here: 19 received Ad26.COV2.S at low or high dose, single or two shots; several received placebo; per-sample allocation not given. Sample collection was performed on day 63 after the first vaccine or placebo injection. With 0 bases clipped from V and 2 bases from J, the junction kept 8 bases outside the gene matches. The CDR3 sequence is 18 residues long. From germline, CDR1 is MGHRA and CDR2 YSYEKL. Data came from immunoSEQ multiplex PCR; TCRdb stores just in-frame clones and leaves some out. The repertoire has roughly 700,000 clones, 89% of them found once; the top ten carry around 1.5%. This specimen belongs to a study of Ad26.COV2.S vaccination and SARS-CoV-2 variants.

This clonotype was sampled from a person between 18 and 59 years old who received the Ad26.COV2.S COVID-19 vaccine or a placebo. This sequence joins TRBV4-1 and TRBJ1-4; 8 bases line up with TRBD1. The starting material was peripheral blood, obtained in a trial of Ad26.COV2.S vaccine versus placebo. CDR3 residues: CASSQDLIRTGTNEKLFF. The DNA of the CDR3 is TGCGCCAGCAGCCAAGACCTCATCCGGACAGGGACTAATGAAAAACTGTTTTTT.